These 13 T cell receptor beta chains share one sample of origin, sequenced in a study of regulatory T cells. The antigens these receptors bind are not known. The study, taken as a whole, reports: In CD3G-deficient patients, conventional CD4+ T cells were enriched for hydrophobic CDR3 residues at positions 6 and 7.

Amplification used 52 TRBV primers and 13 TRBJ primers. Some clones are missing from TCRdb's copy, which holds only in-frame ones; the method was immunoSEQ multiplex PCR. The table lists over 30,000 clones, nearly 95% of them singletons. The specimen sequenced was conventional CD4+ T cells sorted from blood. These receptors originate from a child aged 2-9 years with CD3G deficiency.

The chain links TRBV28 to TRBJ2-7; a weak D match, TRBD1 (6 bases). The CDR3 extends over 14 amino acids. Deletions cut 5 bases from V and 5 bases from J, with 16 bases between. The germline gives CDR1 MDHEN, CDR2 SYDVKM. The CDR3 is CASSAYRVRNEQYF. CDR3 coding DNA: TGTGCCAGCAGTGCTTACAGGGTCAGGAACGAGCAGTACTTC.

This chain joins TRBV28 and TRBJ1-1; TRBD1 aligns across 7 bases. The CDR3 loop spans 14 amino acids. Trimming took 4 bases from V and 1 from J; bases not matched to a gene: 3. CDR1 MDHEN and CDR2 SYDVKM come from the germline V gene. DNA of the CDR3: TGTGCCAGCAGTTCGGGACAGACGAACACTGAAGCTTTCTTT. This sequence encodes CASSSGQTNTEAFF. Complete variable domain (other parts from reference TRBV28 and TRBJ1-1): DVKVTQSSRYLVKRTGEKVFLECVQDMDHENMFWYRQDPGLGLRLIYFSYDVKMKEKGDIPEGYSVSREKKERFSLILESASTNQTSMYLCASSSGQTNTEAFFGQGTRLTVV.

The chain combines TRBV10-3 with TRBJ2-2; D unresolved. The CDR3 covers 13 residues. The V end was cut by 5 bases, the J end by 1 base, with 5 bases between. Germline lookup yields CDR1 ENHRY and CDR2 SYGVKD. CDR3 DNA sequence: TGTGCCATCAGTCCGGGGAACACCGGGGAGCTGTTTTTT. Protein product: CAISPGNTGELFF.

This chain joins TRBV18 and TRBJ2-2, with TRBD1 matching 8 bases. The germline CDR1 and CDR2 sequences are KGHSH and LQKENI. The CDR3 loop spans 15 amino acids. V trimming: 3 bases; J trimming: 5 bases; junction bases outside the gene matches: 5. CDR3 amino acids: CASSPGDRPTGELFF. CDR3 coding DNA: TGTGCCAGCTCACCGGGGGACAGGCCGACCGGGGAGCTGTTTTTT.

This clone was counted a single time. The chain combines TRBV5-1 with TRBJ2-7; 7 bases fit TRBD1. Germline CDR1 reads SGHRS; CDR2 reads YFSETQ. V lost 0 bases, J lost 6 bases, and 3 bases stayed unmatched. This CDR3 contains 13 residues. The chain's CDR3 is CASSLGQGGEQYF. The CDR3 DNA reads TGCGCCAGCAGCTTGGGACAGGGTGGCGAGCAGTACTTC.

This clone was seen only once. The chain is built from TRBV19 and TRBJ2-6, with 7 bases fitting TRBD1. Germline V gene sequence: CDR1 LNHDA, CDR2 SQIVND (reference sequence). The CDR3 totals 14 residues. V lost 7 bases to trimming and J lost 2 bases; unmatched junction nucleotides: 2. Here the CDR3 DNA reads TGTGCCAGTAATGACAGGGCTGGGGCCAACGTCCTGACTTTC. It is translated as CASNDRAGANVLTF.

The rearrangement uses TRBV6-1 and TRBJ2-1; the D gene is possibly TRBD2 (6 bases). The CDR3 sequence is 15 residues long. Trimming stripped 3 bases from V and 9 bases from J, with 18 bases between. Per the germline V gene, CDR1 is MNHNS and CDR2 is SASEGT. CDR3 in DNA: TGTGCCAGCAGTGAGTTAGGACGGGGAGGAGGTGAGCAGTTCTTC. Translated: CASSELGRGGGEQFF.

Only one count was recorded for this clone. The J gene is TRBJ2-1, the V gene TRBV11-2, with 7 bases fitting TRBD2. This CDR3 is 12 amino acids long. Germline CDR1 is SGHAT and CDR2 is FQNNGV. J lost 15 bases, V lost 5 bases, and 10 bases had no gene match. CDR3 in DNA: TGTGCCAGCAGCCCTATTAGCGGGTCTGTGTTCTTC. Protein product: CASSPISGSVFF.

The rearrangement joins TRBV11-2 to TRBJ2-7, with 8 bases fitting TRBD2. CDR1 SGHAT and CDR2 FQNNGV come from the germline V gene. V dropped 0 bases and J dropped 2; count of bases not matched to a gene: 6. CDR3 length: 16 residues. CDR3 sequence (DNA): TGTGCCAGCAGCTTAGATACGGCGGGAGGACCCTACGAGCAGTACTTC. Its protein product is CASSLDTAGGPYEQYF.

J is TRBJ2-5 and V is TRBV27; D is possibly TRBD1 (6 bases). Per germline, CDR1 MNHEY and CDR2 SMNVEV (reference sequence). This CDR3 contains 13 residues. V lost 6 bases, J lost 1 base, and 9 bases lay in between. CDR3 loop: CASRRTAQETQYF. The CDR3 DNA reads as TGTGCCAGCAGAAGGACAGCCCAAGAGACCCAGTACTTC.

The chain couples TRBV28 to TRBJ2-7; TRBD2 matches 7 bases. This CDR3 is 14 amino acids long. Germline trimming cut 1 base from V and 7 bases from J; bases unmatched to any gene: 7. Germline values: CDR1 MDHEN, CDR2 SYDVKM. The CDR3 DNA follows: TGTGCCAGCAGTTTATATGGGAGGGCCGAGGAGCAGTACTTC. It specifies CASSLYGRAEEQYF.

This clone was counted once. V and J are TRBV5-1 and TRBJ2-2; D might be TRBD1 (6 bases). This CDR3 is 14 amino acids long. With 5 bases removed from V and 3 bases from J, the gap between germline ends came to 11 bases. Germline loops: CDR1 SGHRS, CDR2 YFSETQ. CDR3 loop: CASRTTGHTGELFF. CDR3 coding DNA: TGCGCCAGCAGGACGACAGGCCACACCGGGGAGCTGTTTTTT.

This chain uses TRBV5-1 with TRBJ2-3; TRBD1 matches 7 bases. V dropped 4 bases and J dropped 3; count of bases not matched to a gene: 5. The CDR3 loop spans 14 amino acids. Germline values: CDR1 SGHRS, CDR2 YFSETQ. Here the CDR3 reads CASSRDSQTDTQYF. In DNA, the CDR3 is TGCGCCAGCAGCCGGGACAGTCAAACAGATACGCAGTATTTT.